These T cell receptor beta chains were read from a single sample in a study of shared clonotypes between healthy human individuals. Here immunoSEQ multiplex PCR was the method, and the copy in TCRdb shows in-frame clones only, minus some. The sample carries 1 million to 1.3 million clones, approximately 80% recorded once. Sequencing used memory CD4+ T cells from PBMCs. The receptors shown here come from a man aged 18 to 35 in good health. Some clones in this sample may be carry-over from other donors' samples. Both conserved end residues are part of each CDR3. The D gene is left open where the match is weak. Only part of the rows carry a size: once, few, many, or a class if the clone is expanded.

CDR3: CASSPETGVYYGYTF
DNA: TGTGCCAGCAGTCCCGAAACAGGGGTCTACTATGGCTACACCTTC
V: TRBV28
D: TRBD1
size: few
J: TRBJ1-2

CDR3: CASSPGLAPYQETQYF
DNA: TGTGCCAGCAGCCCTGGACTAGCGCCGTACCAAGAGACCCAGTACTTC
V: TRBV7-3
D: TRBD2
size: NA
J: TRBJ2-5

CDR3: CASSGRLWLGANVLTF
DNA: TGTGCCAGCAGCGGACGACTGTGGCTAGGGGCCAACGTCCTGACTTTC
V: TRBV7-9
D: NA
size: NA
J: TRBJ2-6

CDR3: CASRWGQTLNQPQHF
DNA: TGTGCCAGCAGATGGGGACAGACCCTTAATCAGCCCCAGCATTTT
V: TRBV28
D: TRBD1
size: NA
J: TRBJ1-5

CDR3: CASSRRMNTEAFF
DNA: TGTGCCAGCAGTCGTCGAATGAACACTGAAGCTTTCTTT
V: TRBV27
D: NA
size: NA
J: TRBJ1-1

CDR3: CASSTASNYGYTF
DNA: TGTGCCAGCAGCACAGCTTCGAACTATGGCTACACCTTC
V: TRBV28
D: NA
size: NA
J: TRBJ1-2

CDR3: CASSFQGASTEAFF
DNA: TGCGCCAGCAGCTTCCAGGGGGCATCCACTGAAGCTTTCTTT
V: TRBV5-1
D: TRBD1
size: NA
J: TRBJ1-1

CDR3: CASSLQGWEQYF
DNA: TGTGCCAGCAGCTTACAGGGGTGGGAGCAGTACTTC
V: TRBV7-8
D: NA
size: NA
J: TRBJ2-7

CDR3: CASSLNRGDYEQYF
DNA: TGCGCCAGCAGCTTAAACAGGGGTGACTACGAGCAGTACTTC
V: TRBV5-1
D: TRBD1
size: many
J: TRBJ2-7

CDR3: CASSEWDRVSEQYF
DNA: TGTGCCAGCAGTGAATGGGACAGGGTTTCCGAGCAGTACTTC
V: TRBV2
D: TRBD1
size: NA
J: TRBJ2-7

CDR3: CASSRGQGGGEKLFF
DNA: TGCGCCAGCAGCCGAGGACAAGGTGGGGGGGAAAAACTGTTTTTT
V: TRBV4-3
D: NA
size: NA
J: TRBJ1-4

CDR3: CASSQETHGELFF
DNA: TGCGCCAGCAGCCAAGAAACGCACGGGGAGCTGTTTTTT
V: TRBV4-3
D: NA
size: once
J: TRBJ2-2

CDR3: CASSKGLAFNEQFF
DNA: TGCGCCAGCAGCAAGGGACTAGCGTTCAATGAGCAGTTCTTC
V: TRBV5-1
D: TRBD2
size: NA
J: TRBJ2-1

CDR3: CASSPDRVREQYF
DNA: TGTGCCAGCAGCCCAGACAGGGTACGCGAGCAGTACTTC
V: TRBV7-8
D: TRBD1
size: NA
J: TRBJ2-7

CDR3: CASSETGGLYSYNEQFF
DNA: TGTGCCAGCAGTGAAACAGGGGGCCTTTACTCCTACAATGAGCAGTTCTTC
V: TRBV2
D: TRBD1
size: NA
J: TRBJ2-1

CDR3: CASERDSNQPQHF
DNA: TGTGCCAGCGAGCGGGATAGCAATCAGCCCCAGCATTTT
V: TRBV2
D: NA
size: NA
J: TRBJ1-5

CDR3: CASSLRREGTYEQYF
DNA: TGTGCCAGCAGCTTACGGCGGGAGGGGACCTACGAGCAGTACTTC
V: TRBV7-2
D: TRBD2
size: NA
J: TRBJ2-7

CDR3: CASSQSQGAEQYF
DNA: TGTGCCAGCAGCCAATCCCAGGGGGCCGAGCAGTACTTC
V: TRBV7-9
D: TRBD1
size: few
J: TRBJ2-7